A single sample is the source of the 21 T cell receptor beta chains below, sequenced in a study of T cell repertoires in cytomegalovirus infection. TCRdb reanalysed the reads using MiXCR and keeps one entry per CDR3 protein. The data hold under 200,000 distinct CDR3 sequences, with over 25% observed a single time. Sequencing input: PBMCs. These receptors originate from a human donor in good health (CMV status not recorded). Some clones in this sample may be carry-over from other donors' samples.

This clonotype was counted many times. The CDR3 DNA sequence: TGTGCCAGTAGTATAGATCCGGGAGAGAGCAGCTCCTACAATGAGCAGTTCTTC. Encoded protein: CASSIDPGESSSYNEQFF. The chain employs TRBV19 and TRBJ2-1, with D possibly TRBD2 on 6 matching bases. Germline V lookup: CDR1 LNHDA, CDR2 SQIVND (reference sequence). Between the trimmed V and J ends, which lost 0 bases and 0 bases, there was a span of 15 bases. The CDR3 loop spans 18 amino acids. Supplemented by reference TRBV19 and TRBJ2-1, the full variable domain reads DGGITQSPKYLFRKEGQNVTLSCEQNLNHDAMYWYRQDPGQGLRLIYYSQIVNDFQKGDIAEGYSVSREKKESFPLTVTSAQKNPTAFYLCASSIDPGESSSYNEQFFGPGTRLTVL.

The V gene is TRBV6-8, the J gene TRBJ2-7, with D perhaps matching TRBD2 (7 bases). V lost 4 bases and J 3 bases, leaving 13 bases between the germline ends. Germline CDR1 reads MNHGY; CDR2 reads SAAAGT. This CDR3 has 14 amino acids. The CDR3 is CASSSEGGIYEQYF. CDR3 nucleotides: TGTGCCAGCAGTTCTGAGGGGGGGATCTACGAGCAGTACTTC.

This clonotype was detected a few times. V and J are TRBV10-2 and TRBJ1-2, with a tentative D call TRBD1 (6 bases). V dropped 1 base and J dropped 6 bases, with 12 bases sitting between them. Germline-derived CDR1 and CDR2 are WSHSY and SAAADI. This CDR3 has 14 amino acids. CDR3 DNA sequence: TGCGCCAGCAGTGAGTTGGGGGGGCAGGATGGCTACACCTTC. Amino acid sequence: CASSELGGQDGYTF.

V gene TRBV19 combines with J gene TRBJ2-1; 7 bases fit TRBD1. The ends lost 9 bases at V and 3 bases at J; junction bases unmatched: 5. CDR3 size: 13 residues. CDR1 and CDR2 (germline): LNHDA, SQIVND (reference sequence). The CDR3 reads CASRGQDYNEQFF. The CDR3 coding sequence is TGTGCCAGCCGCGGACAGGACTACAATGAGCAGTTCTTC.

In its sample, this clonotype was seen a few times. J is TRBJ1-2 and V is TRBV7-2; 10 bases are shared with TRBD1. The J segment lost 8 bases and the V segment lost 2 bases, leaving 2 bases of the junction unmatched. CDR3 length equals 13 residues. CDR1 and CDR2 from the germline V gene are SGHTA and FQGNSA. The CDR3 DNA sequence: TGTGCCAGCAGCTTATGGACAGGGGGAGGCTACACCTTC. Encoded protein: CASSLWTGGGYTF.

The V call is TRBV5-6, the J call TRBJ2-5, with 7 bases aligning to TRBD1. This CDR3 comprises 14 residues. Germline-derived CDR1 and CDR2 are SGHDT and YYEEEE. V lost 0 bases, J lost 7 bases, and 6 bases stayed unmatched. This CDR3 reads CASSLDRGTGTQYF. The CDR3 bases are TGTGCCAGCAGCTTGGACAGGGGTACCGGGACCCAGTACTTC.

There are many counts of this clonotype. The gene calls are TRBV19 and TRBJ2-1; no clear D gene. Deletions cut 8 bases from V and 4 bases from J, with 12 bases between. The CDR3 is made up of 13 amino acids. Per germline, CDR1 LNHDA and CDR2 SQIVND (reference sequence). The CDR3: CASAPTTYNEQFF. CDR3 bases: TGTGCCAGTGCCCCTACTACATACAATGAGCAGTTCTTC.

Only a few counts were recorded for this clonotype. This chain joins TRBV7-2 and TRBJ1-5, with 8 bases that match TRBD1. Germline-derived CDR1 and CDR2 are SGHTA and FQGNSA. The V gene end was trimmed by 1 base and the J gene end by 4 bases; junction bases not matched to a gene: 3. The CDR3 consists of 15 residues. The CDR3 nucleotides read TGTGCCAGCAGCTTAGATCGACAGGGGAATCAGCCCCAGCATTTT. Protein: CASSLDRQGNQPQHF.

The rearrangement joins TRBV7-2 to TRBJ2-2; 7 nucleotides align to TRBD1. V was pared by 4 bases and J by 3 bases, with 5 bases of the junction left unmatched. The CDR3 has 15 residues. Per the germline V gene, CDR1 is SGHTA and CDR2 is FQGNSA. As DNA, the CDR3 is TGTGCCAGCAGCTCTCGACAGGGAGACACCGGGGAGCTGTTTTTT. This codes for CASSSRQGDTGELFF.

This chain connects TRBV7-2 to TRBJ2-5, with D possibly being TRBD2 (6 bases). CDR3 length: 15 amino acids. V was trimmed by 2 bases and J by 3 bases, leaving 13 bases between them. Germline values: CDR1 SGHTA, CDR2 FQGNSA. CDR3 in DNA: TGTGCCAGCAGCTTAAAGCCGCCGGGGGAAGAGACCCAGTACTTC. It specifies CASSLKPPGEETQYF.

This clonotype was seen ten or more times. J is TRBJ2-3 and V is TRBV12-3 or TRBV12-4; a weak D match, TRBD2 (7 bases). The V and J ends lost 3 bases and 5 bases respectively, with 15 bases between them. The CDR3 is 15 residues long. The CDR3: CASSFVGGLGDTQYF. The CDR3 coding sequence is TGTGCCAGCAGTTTCGTGGGGGGGCTGGGAGATACGCAGTATTTT.

The chain carries TRBV15 and TRBJ1-5; 7 bases are shared with TRBD1. After removal of 1 base from V and 3 bases from J, the junction contained 12 bases not matched to a gene. CDR1 is LNHNV, CDR2 YYDKDF, per germline (reference sequence). The CDR3 has 18 amino acids. In nucleotides, the CDR3 is TGTGCCACCAGCAGAGTTCGATTCGGGGACAGAGTCAATCAGCCCCAGCATTTT. Translated: CATSRVRFGDRVNQPQHF. The complete variable domain, with remaining parts taken from reference TRBV15 and TRBJ1-5, reads DAMVIQNPRYQVTQFGKPVTLSCSQTLNHNVMYWYQQKSSQAPKLLFHYYDKDFNNEADTPDNFQSRRPNTSFCFLDIRSPGLGDTAMYLCATSRVRFGDRVNQPQHFGDGTRLSIL.

The chain is built from TRBV20-1 and TRBJ2-7, with D perhaps being TRBD1 or TRBD2 (6 bases each). The ends were cut back, 3 bases at V and 0 bases at J, with 15 bases in the middle. Germline V gene sequence: CDR1 DFQATT, CDR2 SNEGSKA (reference sequence). CDR3 length equals 15 residues. CDR3 loop: CSASASGGASYEQYF. In nucleotides, the CDR3 is TGCAGTGCTAGTGCCTCCGGGGGCGCCTCCTACGAGCAGTACTTC.

The rearrangement joins TRBV6-2 or TRBV6-3 to TRBJ2-6; unclear D gene. CDR3 size: 15 residues. The germline CDR1 and CDR2 sequences are MNHEY and SVGEGT. V was trimmed by 5 bases and J by 0 bases, leaving 8 bases between them. CDR3 DNA sequence: TGTGCCAGCAGTCGCAACCCCTCTGGGGCCAACGTCCTGACTTTC. This codes for CASSRNPSGANVLTF.

This clonotype was counted only a few times. The rearrangement links TRBV18 to TRBJ2-7, with 7 bases matching TRBD1. This CDR3 comprises 14 residues. J was trimmed by 1 base and V by 2 bases; bases with no gene match: 2. Germline V gene sequence: CDR1 KGHSH, CDR2 LQKENI. The DNA for the CDR3 is TGTGCCAGCTCACCAGAACAGGGGTCCTACGAGCAGTACTTC. It specifies CASSPEQGSYEQYF.

The V gene is TRBV20-1, the J gene TRBJ2-7, with 8 bases lining up with TRBD2. The V segment lost 6 bases and the J segment 5 bases; nucleotides outside the gene matches: 3. Germline V gene lookup returns CDR1 DFQATT and CDR2 SNEGSKA (reference sequence). CDR3 length: 11 residues. The CDR3 protein is CSAGTSDEQYF. In nucleotides, the CDR3 is TGCAGTGCCGGGACTAGTGACGAGCAGTACTTC.

This clonotype occurred a few times. The genes are TRBV2 and TRBJ2-7; D may match TRBD1 or TRBD2 (5 bases each). The CDR3 sequence is 14 residues long. V gave up 6 bases and J gave up 3 bases, with 15 bases separating them. Per the germline V gene, CDR1 is SNHLY and CDR2 is FYNNEI. CDR3 DNA: TGTGCCAGCAGCATTTCCGAGGGGAGCTACGAGCAGTACTTC. Translated: CASSISEGSYEQYF.

The rearrangement uses TRBV7-2 and TRBJ1-3; D remains ambiguous. From germline, CDR1 is SGHTA and CDR2 FQGNSA. This CDR3 is 16 amino acids long. The germline V and J ends were trimmed by 0 bases and 1 base, with 10 bases remaining between them. For the CDR3, the DNA is TGTGCCAGCAGCTTAGCCGCCAGAGGATCTGGAAACACCATATATTTT. It specifies CASSLAARGSGNTIYF.

This clonotype was picked up a small number of times. J is TRBJ2-5 and V is TRBV7-6; the D is unclear. V shed 0 bases and J shed 1 base, with 6 bases lying between them. Germline V gene data show CDR1 as SGHVS and CDR2 as FNYEAQ. This CDR3 has 14 residues. DNA of the CDR3: TGTGCCAGCAGCTTAGCACAGAGCCAAGAGACCCAGTACTTC. Amino acid sequence: CASSLAQSQETQYF.

The rearrangement links TRBV11-3 to TRBJ2-5, with a weak D call TRBD1 (5 bases). The germline V gene has CDR1 SGHNT and CDR2 YENEEA. The CDR3 is made up of 15 amino acids. V lost 5 bases to trimming and J lost 2 bases, with 15 bases between them. The CDR3 DNA reads as TGTGCCAGCAGCCCCGGCAGGGTCAGGCAAGAGACCCAGTACTTC. It is translated as CASSPGRVRQETQYF. Full variable domain (missing parts from reference TRBV11-3 and TRBJ2-5): EAGVVQSPRYKIIEKKQPVAFWCNPISGHNTLYWYLQNLGQGPELLIRYENEEAVDDSQLPKDRFSAERLKGVDSTLKIQPAELGDSAVYLCASSPGRVRQETQYFGPGTRLLVL.

The V and J genes are TRBV5-4 and TRBJ1-2; tentative D call: TRBD1 (5 bases). The CDR3 loop spans 14 amino acids. Germline assignment: CDR1 SGHNT and CDR2 YYREEE (reference sequence). Trimming removed 1 base from V and 6 bases from J, with 13 bases in between. The CDR3 DNA follows: TGTGCCAGCAGCTTGCCCGGGACCCCGGATGGCTACACCTTC. Encoded protein: CASSLPGTPDGYTF.